This T cell receptor beta chain came from a study of Ad26.COV2.S vaccination and SARS-CoV-2 variants. The CDR3 totals 14 residues. Between the trimmed V and J ends, which lost 6 bases and 9 bases, there was a span of 18 bases. Germline V gives CDR1 SNHLY, CDR2 FYNNEI. There are a few counts of this clone. Its cognate antigen is unknown. TCRdb keeps only in-frame clones here, not all; method: immunoSEQ multiplex PCR. The table has roughly 100,000 clones, about 78% seen once. Study-wide findings and caveats: Using TCR breadth and depth analyses may have led to underestimated total T cell responses. The authors reported substantial breadth in spike-specific CD8+ and CD4+ T cell responses after vaccination. Vaccinees showed greater spike-specific TCR breadth than placebo recipients.

The TCR was taken from a human donor who had recovered from COVID-19. The starting material was peripheral blood, obtained after recovery from COVID-19. The chain combines TRBV2 with TRBJ1-5; D is perhaps TRBD1 (6 bases). In DNA, the CDR3 is TGTGCCAGCAGAAGCTCGCAGGGGAGGCCGCCCCAGCATTTT. Protein sequence: CASRSSQGRPPQHF.